Detailed here is one T cell receptor beta chain. This specimen comes from a study of T-cell reconstitution after alpha-beta-depleted transplantation in children. Library preparation (for TCRbeta) was performed with unique molecular identifiers. TCRdb reprocessed the PCR reads with MiXCR, giving one entry per CDR3 protein. The table has over 550,000 distinct CDR3 sequences, about 10% seen once; the top ten hold less than 5%. The CDR3 runs to 15 residues. The V and J ends lost 3 bases and 5 bases, in that order; junction bases with no gene match: 4. Germline CDR1 and CDR2: LGHDT and YNNKEL (reference sequence).

This TCR was recovered from a human donor who donated a stem cell graft to a child with acute myeloid leukemia. V usage is TRBV3-1 and J usage is TRBJ1-6, with 7 bases that match TRBD1. Source: PBMCs from the stem cell graft donor, taken from the stem cell graft. In DNA form, the CDR3 reads TGTGCCAGCAGCCACGGGGGGACAGATAATTCACCCCTCCACTTT. Its translation is CASSHGGTDNSPLHF.